This T cell receptor (beta chain) was identified in a study of cytomegalovirus exposure and HLA in healthy donors. Broader study findings: Rarity held for most TCR sequences, but there were some public TCRs that occurred in many donors. Reports indicated that the classifier achieved high specificity and sensitivity in diagnosing cytomegalovirus status.

The CDR3 runs 13 residues. Germline V gene lookup returns CDR1 SQVTM and CDR2 ANQGSEA. Deletions cut 1 base from V and 2 bases from J, with 9 bases between. Concerning this clone itself: No antigen is known for it. The identical CDR3 is also encoded by other nucleotide sequences in the sample.

The protocol was immunoSEQ multiplex PCR, while the TCRdb copy is restricted to in-frame clones and leaves out a portion. Here the sample spans roughly 330,000 clones, roughly 90% being singletons. Source material: PBMCs. This rearrangement joins TRBV29-1 to TRBJ2-7; D is tentatively TRBD1 or TRBD2 (5 bases each). The source is a woman aged 25 to 39 in good health and CMV-seropositive. The CDR3 DNA is TGCAGCGTTGAAGGTCTGGGACCCTACGAGCAGTACTTC. Residues: CSVEGLGPYEQYF.